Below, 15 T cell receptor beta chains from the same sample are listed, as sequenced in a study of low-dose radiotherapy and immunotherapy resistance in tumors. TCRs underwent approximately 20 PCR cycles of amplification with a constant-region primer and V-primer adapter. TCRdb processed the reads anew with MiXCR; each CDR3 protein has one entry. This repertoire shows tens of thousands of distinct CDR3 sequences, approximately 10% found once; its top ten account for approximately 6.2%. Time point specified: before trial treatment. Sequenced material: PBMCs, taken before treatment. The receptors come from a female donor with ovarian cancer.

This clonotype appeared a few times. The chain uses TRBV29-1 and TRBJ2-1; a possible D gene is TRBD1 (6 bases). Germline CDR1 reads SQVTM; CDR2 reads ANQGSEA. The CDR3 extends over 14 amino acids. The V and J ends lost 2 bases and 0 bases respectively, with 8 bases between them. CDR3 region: CSVERDNSYNEQFF. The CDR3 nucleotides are TGCAGCGTTGAACGGGACAACTCCTACAATGAGCAGTTCTTC.

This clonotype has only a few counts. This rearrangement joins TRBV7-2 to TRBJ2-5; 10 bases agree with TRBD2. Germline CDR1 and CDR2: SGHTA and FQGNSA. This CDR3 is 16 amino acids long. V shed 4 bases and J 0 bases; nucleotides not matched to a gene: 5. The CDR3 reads CASSSAAGGYQETQYF. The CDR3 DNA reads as TGTGCCAGCAGCTCCGCAGCGGGGGGGTACCAAGAGACCCAGTACTTC.

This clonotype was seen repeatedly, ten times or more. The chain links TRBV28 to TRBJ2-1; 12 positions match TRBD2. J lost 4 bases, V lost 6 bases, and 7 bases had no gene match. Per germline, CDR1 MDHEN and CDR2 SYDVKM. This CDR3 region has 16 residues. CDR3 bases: TGTGCCAGCAGCCTTAACCTAGCGGGAGGGTACAATGAGCAGTTCTTC. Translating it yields CASSLNLAGGYNEQFF. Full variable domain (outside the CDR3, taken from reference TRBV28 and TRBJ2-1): DVKVTQSSRYLVKRTGEKVFLECVQDMDHENMFWYRQDPGLGLRLIYFSYDVKMKEKGDIPEGYSVSREKKERFSLILESASTNQTSMYLCASSLNLAGGYNEQFFGPGTRLTVL.

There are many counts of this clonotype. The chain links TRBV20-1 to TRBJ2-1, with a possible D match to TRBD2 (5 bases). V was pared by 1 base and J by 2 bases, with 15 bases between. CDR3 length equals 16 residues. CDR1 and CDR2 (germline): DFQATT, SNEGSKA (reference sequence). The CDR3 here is CSARVRGRAPYNEQFF. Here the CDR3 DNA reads TGCAGTGCTAGAGTAAGAGGGCGGGCACCCTACAATGAGCAGTTCTTC.

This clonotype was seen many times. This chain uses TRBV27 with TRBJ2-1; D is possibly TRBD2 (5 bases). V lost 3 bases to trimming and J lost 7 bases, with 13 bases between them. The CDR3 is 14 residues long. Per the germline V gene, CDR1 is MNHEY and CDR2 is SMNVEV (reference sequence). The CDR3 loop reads CASSFGLQRNEQFF. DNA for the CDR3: TGTGCCAGCAGTTTCGGACTCCAGCGGAATGAGCAGTTCTTC.

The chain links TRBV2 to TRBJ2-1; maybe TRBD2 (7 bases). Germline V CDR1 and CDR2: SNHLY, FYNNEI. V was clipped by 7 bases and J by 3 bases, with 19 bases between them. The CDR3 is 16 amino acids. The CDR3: CASITGGRSFYNEQFF. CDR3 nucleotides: TGTGCCAGCATAACGGGGGGCCGGTCGTTCTACAATGAGCAGTTCTTC. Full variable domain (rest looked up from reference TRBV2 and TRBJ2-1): EPEVTQTPSHQVTQMGQEVILRCVPISNHLYFYWYRQILGQKVEFLVSFYNNEISEKSEIFDDQFSVERPDGSNFTLKIRSTKLEDSAMYFCASITGGRSFYNEQFFGPGTRLTVL.

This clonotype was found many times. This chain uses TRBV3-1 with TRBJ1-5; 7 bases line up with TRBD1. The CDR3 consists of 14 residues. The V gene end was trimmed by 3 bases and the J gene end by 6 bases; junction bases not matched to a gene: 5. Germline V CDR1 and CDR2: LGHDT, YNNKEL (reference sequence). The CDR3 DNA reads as TGTGCCAGCAGCCAGACAGGGTTCGGTCAGCCCCAGCATTTT. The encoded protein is CASSQTGFGQPQHF.

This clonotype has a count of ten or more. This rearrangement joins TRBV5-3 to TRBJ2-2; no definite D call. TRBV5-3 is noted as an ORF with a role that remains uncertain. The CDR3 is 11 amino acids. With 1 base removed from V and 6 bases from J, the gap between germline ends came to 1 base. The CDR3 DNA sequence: TGTGCCAGAAGCTTGCCCGGGGAGCTGTTTTTT. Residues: CARSLPGELFF.

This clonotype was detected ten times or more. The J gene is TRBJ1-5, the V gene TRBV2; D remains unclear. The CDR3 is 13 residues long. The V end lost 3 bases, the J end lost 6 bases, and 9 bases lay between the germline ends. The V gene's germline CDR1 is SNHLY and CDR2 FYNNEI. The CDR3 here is CASSDNRGQPQHF. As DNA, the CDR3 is TGTGCCAGCAGTGATAATCGGGGTCAGCCCCAGCATTTT.

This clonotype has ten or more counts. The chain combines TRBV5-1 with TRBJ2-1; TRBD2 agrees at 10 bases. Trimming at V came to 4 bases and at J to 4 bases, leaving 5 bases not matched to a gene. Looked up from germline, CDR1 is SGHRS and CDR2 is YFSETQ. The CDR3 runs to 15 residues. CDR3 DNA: TGCGCCAGCAGCGTTACTAGCGGGGAATACAATGAGCAGTTCTTC. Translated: CASSVTSGEYNEQFF. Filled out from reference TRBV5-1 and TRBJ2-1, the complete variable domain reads KAGVTQTPRYLIKTRGQQVTLSCSPISGHRSVSWYQQTPGQGLQFLFEYFSETQRNKGNFPGRFSGRQFSNSRSEMNVSTLELGDSALYLCASSVTSGEYNEQFFGPGTRLTVL.

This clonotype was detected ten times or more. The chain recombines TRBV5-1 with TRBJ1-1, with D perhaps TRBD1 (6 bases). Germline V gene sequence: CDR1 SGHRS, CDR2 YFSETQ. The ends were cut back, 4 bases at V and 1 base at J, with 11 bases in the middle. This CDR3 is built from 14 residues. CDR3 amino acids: CASSLIQGNTEAFF. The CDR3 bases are TGCGCCAGCAGCCTAATACAGGGGAACACTGAAGCTTTCTTT.

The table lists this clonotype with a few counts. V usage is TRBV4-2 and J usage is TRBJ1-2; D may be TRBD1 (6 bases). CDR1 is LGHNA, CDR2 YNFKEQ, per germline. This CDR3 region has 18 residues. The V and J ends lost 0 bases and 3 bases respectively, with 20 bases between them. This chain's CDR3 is CASSQDSLLQGKDYGYTF. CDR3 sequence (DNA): TGTGCCAGCAGCCAAGATTCCCTCCTACAGGGAAAGGACTATGGCTACACCTTC.

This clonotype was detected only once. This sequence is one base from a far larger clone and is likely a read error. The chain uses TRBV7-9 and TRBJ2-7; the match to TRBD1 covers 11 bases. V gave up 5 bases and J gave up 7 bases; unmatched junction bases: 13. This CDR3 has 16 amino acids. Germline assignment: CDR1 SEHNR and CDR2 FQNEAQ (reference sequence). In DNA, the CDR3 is TGTGCCAGCAGCCCGCCCGGGACAGGGGGTCTCAATGAGCAGTACTTC. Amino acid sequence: CASSPPGTGGLNEQYF.

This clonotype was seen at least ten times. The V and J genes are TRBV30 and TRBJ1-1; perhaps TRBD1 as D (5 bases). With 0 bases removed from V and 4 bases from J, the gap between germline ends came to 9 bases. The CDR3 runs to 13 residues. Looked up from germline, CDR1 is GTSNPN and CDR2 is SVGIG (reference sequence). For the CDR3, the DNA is TGTGCCTGGAGTGTACTCAGGGCCACTGAAGCTTTCTTT. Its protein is CAWSVLRATEAFF.

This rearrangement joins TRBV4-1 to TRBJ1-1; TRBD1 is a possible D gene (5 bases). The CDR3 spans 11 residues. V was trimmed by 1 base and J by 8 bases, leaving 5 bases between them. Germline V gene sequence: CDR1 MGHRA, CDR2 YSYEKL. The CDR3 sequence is CASSQGQEAFF. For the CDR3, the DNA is TGCGCCAGCAGCCAAGGACAGGAAGCTTTCTTT.